This T cell receptor beta chain was retrieved from a study of blood T cell repertoires in COVID-19. About the study: Samples of COVID-19 (acute and convalescent) were obtained from the United States, Italy and Spain.

Seattle participants joined during active infection and were tracked over time. This CDR3 is 17 amino acids long. As originally analysed: For nucleated cells, counts were estimated from reference gene primer amplification. The protocol was immunoSEQ multiplex PCR, while the TCRdb copy is restricted to in-frame clones and leaves out a portion. V and J calls and clone size are copied from that table; D and trimming were computed from the DNA. The sample yields roughly 280,000 clones, 85% to 90% seen once. The V call is TRBV21-1, the J call TRBJ2-2; the table's D call, TRBD2, was not checked against the DNA. TRBV21-1 is marked as a pseudogene. This receptor was obtained from a woman aged 25-40 years with COVID-19, enrolled during active disease. Material: peripheral blood. CDR3 region: CASSTPRGDRNTGELFF. The CDR3 DNA sequence: TGTGCCAGCAGCACCCCGCGGGGGGACAGAAACACCGGGGAGCTGTTTTTT.